These 7 T cell receptor beta chains originate from one sample sequenced in a study of blood T cell repertoires in COVID-19. Method: immunoSEQ multiplex PCR; TCRdb's copy keeps in-frame clones and lacks some. Of approximately 300,000 clones listed, roughly 90% were seen once; the top ten hold roughly 2%. Material: peripheral blood. These receptors were taken from a man between 18 and 35 years old with active or convalescent COVID-19.

This clone was seen just once. The V and J genes are TRBV5-4 and TRBJ2-7; a possible D gene is TRBD1 (7 bases). Germline lookup yields CDR1 SGHNT and CDR2 YYREEE (reference sequence). With 1 base removed from V and 2 bases from J, the gap between germline ends came to 10 bases. The CDR3 is 14 amino acids. DNA for the CDR3: TGTGCCAGCAGCTTGACAGGGGAGGCCTACGAGCAGTACTTC. Its protein product is CASSLTGEAYEQYF.

The chain recombines TRBV7-9 with TRBJ2-1; possible D gene TRBD1, 5 bases. CDR1 and CDR2 from the germline V gene are SEHNR and FQNEAQ (reference sequence). The V end lost 1 base, the J end lost 4 bases, and 8 bases lay between the germline ends. The CDR3 sequence is 14 residues long. This CDR3 is CASSLGTLYNEQFF. In DNA form, the CDR3 reads TGTGCCAGCAGCTTAGGGACACTATACAATGAGCAGTTCTTC.

The V and J genes are TRBV9 and TRBJ1-1; D is undetermined. Germline values: CDR1 SGDLS, CDR2 YYNGEE. The CDR3 totals 13 residues. V lost 1 base and J lost 2, with 6 bases in between. Written as DNA, the CDR3 is TGTGCCAGCAGCGTAACGGTTAACACTGAAGCTTTCTTT. It yields the protein CASSVTVNTEAFF.

CDR3 sequence reads: CASSGRGTGVGEKLFF. The CDR3 DNA sequence: TGTGCCAGCAGCGGACGAGGGACAGGGGTAGGGGAAAAACTGTTTTTT. The chain has TRBV7-9 and TRBJ1-4, with 10 bases that match TRBD1. Looked up from germline, CDR1 is SEHNR and CDR2 is FQNEAQ (reference sequence). With 5 bases clipped from V and 8 bases from J, the junction kept 11 bases outside the gene matches. The CDR3 runs 16 residues.

The chain is built from TRBV5-1 and TRBJ1-6, with a possible D match to TRBD1 (5 bases). CDR1 SGHRS and CDR2 YFSETQ come from the germline V gene. Trimming stripped 1 base from V and 3 bases from J, with 5 bases between. The CDR3 is 14 amino acids. The CDR3 region is CASSLTGYNSPLHF. The CDR3 DNA sequence: TGCGCCAGCAGCTTGACAGGCTATAATTCACCCCTCCACTTT.

This chain uses TRBV7-6 with TRBJ1-2, with 10 bases identical to TRBD1. Unmatched junction bases numbered 22, after V lost 4 bases and J lost 2 bases. The CDR3 extends over 21 amino acids. Looked up from germline, CDR1 is SGHVS and CDR2 is FNYEAQ. CDR3 coding DNA: TGTGCCAGCAGCTCTCGATCCGCGTTGGGTGGACAGGGGGTTCCCAACTATGGCTACACCTTC. Its translation: CASSSRSALGGQGVPNYGYTF.

This clone occurred once. The rearrangement joins TRBV7-2 to TRBJ1-2; TRBD1 matches at 9 bases. Germline values: CDR1 SGHTA, CDR2 FQGNSA. V was clipped by 4 bases and J by 4 bases; unmatched bases: 7. This CDR3 region has 15 residues. The CDR3: CASSYKTGGGYGYTF. CDR3 sequence (DNA): TGTGCCAGCAGCTATAAGACAGGGGGTGGCTATGGCTACACCTTC.